This T cell receptor beta chain is drawn from a study of cytomegalovirus exposure and HLA in healthy donors. In the PCR, 60 Vbeta and 13 Jbeta primers were used. The data were produced by immunoSEQ multiplex PCR, yet TCRdb's version contains in-frame clones alone and is incomplete. The sample has over 150,000 clones; around four fifths are singletons. V lost 3 bases and J 6 bases, leaving 10 bases between the germline ends. CDR1 SGDLS and CDR2 YYNGEE come from the germline V gene. There are 13 residues in the CDR3. This clone was seen a single time. Specimen: PBMCs. This TCR was recovered from a woman in her forties or fifties in good health and CMV-seronegative. V gene TRBV9 combines with J gene TRBJ1-5; D is ambiguous. The CDR3 nucleotides read TGTGCCAGCAGCGCCGATATGAGTCAGCCCCAGCATTTT. Its translation is CASSADMSQPQHF.